These 28 T cell receptor beta chains share one sample of origin, sequenced in a study of post-analysis software for immune sequencing data (dated by TCRdb to about 2015). What the work shows at the level of the full study, not this receptor alone: Roughly 5 TRBV segments, including TRBV5-6, TRBV5-1 and TRBV20-1, were significantly more frequent in patients than controls.

Which antigens these TCRs recognize remains unknown. Library creation used PCR. The listed sequencing device is Illumina HiSeq 2500. To reduce PCR and sequencing biases, unique molecular identifiers were incorporated into the TCR beta cDNA libraries. Clones were called with MiXCR by TCRdb after fastp trimmed the public reads at Q25, and only in-frame beta chains were retained. Every distinct CDR3 protein forms one entry, paired with its most common genes and DNA. The sample data list some 690,000 distinct CDR3 sequences, and roughly 30% of these were observed just once. The ten largest account for about 0.5% of the sample. Source material: blood. The receptors were gathered from a girl aged 10 to 17 with multiple sclerosis.

This sequence joins TRBV25-1 and TRBJ1-6, with a possible D match to TRBD1 (6 bases). Germline V lookup: CDR1 MGHDK, CDR2 SYGVNS. The CDR3 totals 17 residues. V was shortened by 4 bases and J by 3 bases, with 16 bases between the two germline ends. CDR3 coding DNA: TGTGCCAGCAGTGGGGCCGGGACACAGCTCTATAATTCACCCCTCCACTTT. It yields the protein CASSGAGTQLYNSPLHF.

This clonotype was observed a few times. The V call is TRBV12-3 or TRBV12-4, the J call TRBJ1-2; D call uncertain. V was shortened by 3 bases and J by 2 bases, with 7 bases between the two germline ends. This CDR3 contains 13 residues. The CDR3 loop reads CASSLHSNYGYTF. In nucleotides, the CDR3 is TGTGCCAGCAGTTTGCACAGCAACTATGGCTACACCTTC.

The chain is built from TRBV14 and TRBJ2-3, with 11 bases lining up with TRBD2. The V segment lost 1 base and the J segment 6 bases; nucleotides outside the gene matches: 9. Germline CDR1 reads SGHDN; CDR2 reads FVKESK. This CDR3 is 17 amino acids long. As DNA, the CDR3 is TGTGCCAGCAGCCAAGGGTCGACTAGCGGGGCCAGGGATACGCAGTATTTT. This codes for CASSQGSTSGARDTQYF.

The rearrangement links TRBV24-1 to TRBJ2-1; weak D call: TRBD1 (6 bases). V lost 3 bases, J lost 7 bases, and 21 bases lay in between. Looked up from germline, CDR1 is KGHDR and CDR2 is SFDVKD. The CDR3 covers 17 residues. CDR3 loop: CATSDGGETRRGNEQFF. CDR3 in DNA: TGTGCCACCAGTGATGGGGGCGAGACCCGCAGGGGAAATGAGCAGTTCTTC.

There are a few counts of this clonotype. This chain joins TRBV20-1 and TRBJ1-2; D may be TRBD1 (6 bases). V was pared by 2 bases and J by 5 bases, with 15 bases between. Per germline, CDR1 DFQATT and CDR2 SNEGSKA (reference sequence). CDR3 length: 14 amino acids. CDR3 residues: CSARNNRARYGYTF. CDR3 DNA sequence: TGCAGTGCTAGAAACAACAGGGCCCGGTATGGCTACACCTTC.

Worth noting for this clonotype: The junction differs from germline at one of its ends, possibly a read error. The chain combines TRBV4-2 with TRBJ2-3; the D is unclear. This CDR3 comprises 15 residues. Looked up from germline, CDR1 is LGHNA and CDR2 is YNFKEQ. In nucleotides, the CDR3 is TGTGCCAGCAGCCGAGAGTGGCAGGCCACAGATACGCGGTATTTT. Translating gives CASSREWQATDTRYF.

The V and J genes are TRBV5-1 and TRBJ1-1, with D maybe TRBD1 (5 bases). Between the trimmed V and J ends, which lost 0 bases and 4 bases, there was a span of 13 bases. Germline V gives CDR1 SGHRS, CDR2 YFSETQ. CDR3 size: 15 residues. This CDR3 is CASSLEGGAGTEAFF. Written as DNA, the CDR3 is TGCGCCAGCAGCTTGGAGGGAGGGGCTGGCACTGAAGCTTTCTTT. Together with reference TRBV5-1 and TRBJ1-1, the CDR3 gives the full variable domain: KAGVTQTPRYLIKTRGQQVTLSCSPISGHRSVSWYQQTPGQGLQFLFEYFSETQRNKGNFPGRFSGRQFSNSRSEMNVSTLELGDSALYLCASSLEGGAGTEAFFGQGTRLTVV.

J is TRBJ1-5 and V is TRBV29-1; D gene uncertain. The CDR3 length is 12 residues. CDR1 is SQVTM, CDR2 ANQGSEA, per germline. V was cut by 2 bases and J by 5 bases, with 7 bases left in between. CDR3 protein: CSVESGDQPQHF. The CDR3 DNA reads as TGCAGCGTTGAATCTGGGGATCAGCCCCAGCATTTT.

This clonotype was detected a few times. The rearrangement links TRBV7-6 to TRBJ2-3; D not certain. Germline V lookup: CDR1 SGHVS, CDR2 FNYEAQ. This CDR3 contains 13 residues. V was clipped by 5 bases and J by 4 bases, with 10 bases between them. DNA of the CDR3: TGTGCCAGCAGCGCCGCAGGCGCAGATACGCAGTATTTT. Its protein product is CASSAAGADTQYF.

The chain joins TRBV2 to TRBJ2-5; 8 bases align to TRBD2. Per germline, CDR1 SNHLY and CDR2 FYNNEI. The V gene end was trimmed by 6 bases and the J gene end by 5 bases; junction bases not matched to a gene: 11. This CDR3 contains 15 residues. The CDR3 DNA follows: TGTGCCAGCAGCGGCCCGGGACTAGGAACGGAGACCCAGTACTTC. This gives the protein CASSGPGLGTETQYF.

In regard to this clonotype: This could be a read error, since a much larger clone is one nucleotide away. This rearrangement joins TRBV7-2 to TRBJ2-7; weak D call: TRBD1 (5 bases). Germline CDR1 is SGHTA and CDR2 is FQGNSA. This CDR3 contains 14 residues. Here the CDR3 DNA reads TGTGCCGGCAGCTTAGGTGGGGCCTCCTACGAGCAGTACTTC. This encodes CAGSLGGASYEQYF. Filled out from reference TRBV7-2 and TRBJ2-7, the complete variable domain reads GAGVSQSPSNKVTEKGKDVELRCDPISGHTALYWYRQSLGQGLEFLIYFQGNSAPDKSGLPSDRFSAERTGGSVSTLTIQRTQQEDSAVYLCAGSLGGASYEQYFGPGTRLTVT.

This clonotype showed up just a few times. The gene calls are TRBV4-1 and TRBJ2-6; D uncertain. Germline loops: CDR1 MGHRA, CDR2 YSYEKL. V was trimmed by 3 bases and J by 0 bases, leaving 12 bases between them. The CDR3 sequence is 17 residues long. The CDR3 nucleotides are TGCGCCAGCAGCCAGATCCATACGGGCTCTGGGGCCAACGTCCTGACTTTC. It yields the protein CASSQIHTGSGANVLTF.

The rearrangement joins TRBV28 to TRBJ2-3, with 11 nucleotides matching TRBD2. This CDR3 region has 16 residues. After removal of 6 bases from V and 6 bases from J, the junction contained 11 bases not matched to a gene. CDR1 MDHEN and CDR2 SYDVKM come from the germline V gene. The CDR3 nucleotides read TGTGCCAGCAGCCCTTTCGGGGCTAGCGGGAGGGATACGCAGTATTTT. It yields the protein CASSPFGASGRDTQYF.

This clonotype was recorded many times. This chain uses TRBV25-1 with TRBJ2-7; TRBD2 matches at 8 bases. This CDR3 has 16 residues. Germline CDR1 MGHDK, CDR2 SYGVNS. J lost 4 bases, V lost 3 bases, and 11 bases had no gene match. The CDR3 bases are TGTGCCAGCAGTGATCCAACTAAGAAGCGGGAGTACGAGCAGTACTTC. Amino acids: CASSDPTKKREYEQYF.

A few counts support this clonotype. V usage is TRBV20-1 and J usage is TRBJ2-5, with unresolved D. The last part of the DNA fits TRBJ2-4 better; the J call may be wrong. The CDR3 is 13 residues long. Germline-derived CDR1 and CDR2 are DFQATT and SNEGSKA (reference sequence). CDR3 region: CSARDPQTNIQYF. The DNA of the CDR3 is TGCAGTGCTAGAGACCCCCAGACCAACATTCAGTACTTC.

J is TRBJ2-1 and V is TRBV4-2; TRBD1 is a possible D gene (6 bases). CDR1 and CDR2 from the germline V gene are LGHNA and YNFKEQ. The CDR3 contains 16 residues. With 0 bases removed from V and 1 base from J, the gap between germline ends came to 10 bases. CDR3 residues: CASSQEPGQSYNEQFF. In DNA form, the CDR3 reads TGTGCCAGCAGCCAAGAGCCAGGACAGTCCTACAATGAGCAGTTCTTC.

As to this clonotype: This may arise from a read error, as a much more abundant clone is one base away. The chain carries TRBV29-1 and TRBJ2-1; the match to TRBD2 covers 11 bases. The V gene end was trimmed by 3 bases and the J gene end by 0 bases; junction bases not matched to a gene: 4. The length of the CDR3 is 16 residues. CDR1 and CDR2 (germline): SQVTM, ANQGSEA. Here the CDR3 reads CSVEGLAERSYNEQFF. Here the CDR3 DNA reads TGCAGCGTTGAGGGACTAGCGGAGCGCTCCTACAATGAGCAGTTCTTC.

J is TRBJ1-5 and V is TRBV27; D unresolved. Trimming left V 4 bases short and J 6 bases short, with 16 bases between. CDR1 and CDR2 (germline): MNHEY, SMNVEV (reference sequence). CDR3 length equals 15 residues. CDR3 DNA sequence: TGTGCCAGCAGTTCCGTTTTCCACCCAAGTCAGCCCCAGCATTTT. It codes for CASSSVFHPSQPQHF.

In this sample, this clonotype turned up many times. The chain recombines TRBV29-1 with TRBJ2-3; the D gene is possibly TRBD1 (5 bases). Trimming left V 2 bases short and J 10 bases short, with 16 bases between. There are 13 residues in the CDR3. Germline V gives CDR1 SQVTM, CDR2 ANQGSEA. Written as DNA, the CDR3 is TGCAGCGTTGAATTCATTGACAGTTCGGCGCAGTATTTT. Its protein product is CSVEFIDSSAQYF.

The chain carries TRBV19 and TRBJ1-5, with 9 bases fitting TRBD1. The germline V gene has CDR1 LNHDA and CDR2 SQIVND (reference sequence). This CDR3 comprises 15 residues. The trim removed 5 bases at V and 7 bases at J, leaving 9 bases unmatched. DNA of the CDR3: TGTGCCAGTAGTGTAACGACAGGGGGGAGACAGCCCCAGCATTTT. Translating gives CASSVTTGGRQPQHF. Variable domain in full (rest from reference TRBV19 and TRBJ1-5): DGGITQSPKYLFRKEGQNVTLSCEQNLNHDAMYWYRQDPGQGLRLIYYSQIVNDFQKGDIAEGYSVSREKKESFPLTVTSAQKNPTAFYLCASSVTTGGRQPQHFGDGTRLSIL.

This clonotype was seen more than once but under ten times. This chain connects TRBV10-3 to TRBJ2-1; D perhaps matches TRBD2 (5 bases). Germline CDR1 ENHRY, CDR2 SYGVKD. V was pared by 3 bases and J by 0 bases, with 12 bases between. The CDR3 is 16 residues long. The CDR3 coding sequence is TGTGCCATCAGTGACAGCCCTGGGAGCTCCTACAATGAGCAGTTCTTC. Protein sequence: CAISDSPGSSYNEQFF.

The chain has TRBV10-3 and TRBJ1-5; TRBD1 matches 9 bases. Looked up from germline, CDR1 is ENHRY and CDR2 is SYGVKD. The CDR3 contains 15 residues. V dropped 6 bases and J dropped 2; count of bases not matched to a gene: 5. In DNA, the CDR3 is TGTGCCATCAGACCCGACAGGGGGGGCAATCAGCCCCAGCATTTT. This sequence encodes CAIRPDRGGNQPQHF.

The gene calls are TRBV29-1 and TRBJ2-1; TRBD2 agrees at 11 bases. In germline, CDR1 is SQVTM, CDR2 ANQGSEA. V lost 7 bases to trimming and J lost 4 bases; unmatched junction nucleotides: 6. CDR3 length: 14 amino acids. CDR3 bases: TGCAGCGCACTGAGACTAGCGGGGTACAATGAGCAGTTCTTC. It codes for CSALRLAGYNEQFF.

The CDR3 loop reads CASSLAAGPGKTQYF. The CDR3 DNA sequence: TGTGCCAGCAGCTTAGCGGCAGGGCCCGGAAAGACCCAGTACTTC. This chain links TRBV7-6 with TRBJ2-5; a possible D gene is TRBD1 (5 bases). Deletions cut 0 bases from V and 6 bases from J, with 14 bases between. Per germline, CDR1 SGHVS and CDR2 FNYEAQ. CDR3 length: 15 residues.

V and J are TRBV15 and TRBJ1-4, with a tentative D call TRBD1 (6 bases). From germline, CDR1 is LNHNV and CDR2 YYDKDF (reference sequence). This CDR3 region has 16 residues. With 4 bases removed from V and 7 bases from J, the gap between germline ends came to 19 bases. This CDR3 is CATSIPPGGPGEKLFF. The CDR3 DNA reads as TGTGCCACCAGCATCCCCCCGGGGGGGCCTGGTGAAAAACTGTTTTTT.

This sequence joins TRBV12-3 or TRBV12-4 and TRBJ2-3, with TRBD2 as a possible D gene (6 bases). V was trimmed by 4 bases and J by 2 bases, leaving 16 bases between them. CDR3 length: 16 residues. CDR3 amino acids: CASSSLSRLVTDTQYF. In DNA, the CDR3 is TGTGCCAGCAGTTCTCTGAGTAGACTAGTCACAGATACGCAGTATTTT.

The gene calls are TRBV7-2 and TRBJ2-3, with D hard to call. The CDR3 consists of 15 residues. V was trimmed by 0 bases and J by 2 bases, leaving 9 bases between them. Germline-derived CDR1 and CDR2 are SGHTA and FQGNSA. The CDR3 protein is CASSLATGFTDTQYF. In nucleotides, the CDR3 is TGTGCCAGCAGCTTAGCCACGGGCTTCACAGATACGCAGTATTTT.

This sequence joins TRBV6-5 and TRBJ2-2, with 10 bases that match TRBD2. CDR1 is MNHEY, CDR2 SVGAGI, per germline. CDR3 size: 16 residues. With V trimmed by 4 bases and J by 4 bases, 6 bases remained unmatched. The CDR3 region has the DNA TGTGCCAGCAGTTGGGGGGGACTAGCGAGCACCGGGGAGCTGTTTTTT. Its translation is CASSWGGLASTGELFF.